This TCR beta chain comes out of a study of T-cell memory formation after mild COVID-19. This clonotype was seen more than once but under ten times. Its antigen is currently unknown. This CDR3 region has 16 residues. CDR1 is MNHEY, CDR2 SMNVEV, per germline (reference sequence). The V end lost 7 bases, the J end lost 6 bases, and 22 bases lay between the germline ends. Amplification by 5'RACE using constant-segment primers produced TCR alpha and TCR beta cDNA libraries that carried sample barcodes and UMIs. TCRdb analysed the 5' RACE reads with MiXCR anew, one entry per CDR3 protein. The sample contains about 240,000 distinct CDR3 sequences, 8% to 9.5% of which appear only once. Notes on the study in general: Later expanders leaned CD4+, whereas clones that contracted between day 15 and 85 were balanced CD4/CD8. Clones which contracted sat mainly in CM and EM if CD4+, and in EMRA if CD8+.

Sequenced input: PBMCs or a T cell subset sorted from them (not recorded which). The clonotype originates from a man between 18 and 29 years old who had mild COVID-19 (a few samples of this study predate the infection). Cell type and time point are not known. V is TRBV27 and J is TRBJ2-1; possible D gene TRBD2, 5 bases. The CDR3 sequence: CASTSVARLGGNEQFF. As DNA, the CDR3 is TGTGCCAGCACGTCAGTCGCGAGACTCGGAGGCAATGAGCAGTTCTTC.